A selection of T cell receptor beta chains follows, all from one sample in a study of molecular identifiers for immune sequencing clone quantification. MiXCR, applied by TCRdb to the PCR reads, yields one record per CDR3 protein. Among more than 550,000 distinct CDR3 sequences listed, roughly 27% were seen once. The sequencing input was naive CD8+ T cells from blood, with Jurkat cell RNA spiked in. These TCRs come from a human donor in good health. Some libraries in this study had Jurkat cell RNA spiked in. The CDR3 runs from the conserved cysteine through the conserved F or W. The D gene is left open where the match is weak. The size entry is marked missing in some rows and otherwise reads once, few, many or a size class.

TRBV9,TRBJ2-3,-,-,TGTGCCAGCAGCGCTTGGGCCACAGATCCGCAGTATTTT,CASSAWATDPQYF
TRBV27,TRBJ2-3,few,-,TGTGCCAGCAGTTTTCACGCTTCGGGGGGCTCGGCCATAAGAGATACGCAGTATTTT,CASSFHASGGSAIRDTQYF
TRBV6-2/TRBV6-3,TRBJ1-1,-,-,TGTGCCAGCGGTTACGACTCTCAGGGGCGAGGTGAAGCTTTCTTT,CASGYDSQGRGEAFF
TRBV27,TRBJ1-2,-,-,TGTGCCAGCAGTTTTGTGGGGGCGTCTAACTATGGCCACACCTTC,CASSFVGASNYGHTF
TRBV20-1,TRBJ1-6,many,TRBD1,TGCAGTGCTGGATCTAGTGTGACAGGGATTTCACCCCTCCACTTT,CSAGSSVTGISPLHF
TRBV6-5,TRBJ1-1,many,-,TGTGCCAGCAGTTACTCGAATGCACCGATTGAAGCTTTCTTT,CASSYSNAPIEAFF
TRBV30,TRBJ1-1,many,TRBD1,TGTGCCTGGAGTTCGACAGGGACCACTGAAGCTTTCTTT,CAWSSTGTTEAFF
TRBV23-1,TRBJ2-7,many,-,TGCGCCAGCAGTCAATCGTGGGCCTGGGCGGGTGGCTCCTACGAGCAGTACTTC,CASSQSWAWAGGSYEQYF
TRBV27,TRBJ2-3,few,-,TGTGCCAGCAGTTTATCCCCCCCGGTTATAGGCGTGCCAGATACGCAGTATTTT,CASSLSPPVIGVPDTQYF
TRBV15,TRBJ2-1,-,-,TGTGCCACCAGCAGATCTCGGACCGTTAGCTCCTACAATGAGCAGTTCTTC,CATSRSRTVSSYNEQFF
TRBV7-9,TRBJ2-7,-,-,TGTGCCAGCCGCTCCACAGGGCTATCGCCGGCGCATGCGGCCGAGCAGTACTTC,CASRSTGLSPAHAAEQYF
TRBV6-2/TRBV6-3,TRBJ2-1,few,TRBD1,TGTGCCAGCAGTTTTTGGGGACAGAATGAGCAGTTCTTC,CASSFWGQNEQFF
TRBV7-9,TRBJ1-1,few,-,TGTGCCAGCAGCTCTCAAGGGGGGCTCACGGGCACTGAAGCTTTCTTT,CASSSQGGLTGTEAFF
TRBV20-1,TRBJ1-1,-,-,TGCAGTGCTAGTCCTGAGAACACTGAAGCTTTCTTT,CSASPENTEAFF
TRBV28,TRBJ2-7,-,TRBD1,TGTGCCAGCAGATACAGGGGGCTCGCCTACGAGCAGTACTTC,CASRYRGLAYEQYF
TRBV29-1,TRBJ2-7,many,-,TGCAGCGTCCGCATTCAGGGGTTCTACGAGCAGTACTTC,CSVRIQGFYEQYF
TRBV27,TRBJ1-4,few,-,TGTGCCAGCAGTTCGTTGGATGAAAAACTGTTTTTT,CASSSLDEKLFF
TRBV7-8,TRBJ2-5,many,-,TGTGCCAGCAGCTCGTGGACAGACCAAGAGACCCAGTACTTC,CASSSWTDQETQYF
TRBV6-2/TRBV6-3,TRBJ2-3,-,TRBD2,TGTGCCAGCAGTAGGACTAGCGGGGGAAGAGGGAGCACAGATACGCAGTATTTT,CASSRTSGGRGSTDTQYF